The clone carrying this TCR beta chain was seen just once. Profiled with immunoSEQ multiplex PCR; TCRdb holds only in-frame clones, not every one. This table holds around 250,000 clones, around 88% found once. This sample was taken from a study of blood T cell repertoires in COVID-19. Overall study context: Samples of COVID-19 (acute and convalescent) were obtained from the United States, Italy and Spain. Sample material is recorded as cDNA or gDNA derived from T cells, B-cell-depleted T cells, or PBMCs.

CDR1 and CDR2 (germline): SGHRS, YFSETQ. V lost 4 bases to trimming and J lost 3 bases; unmatched junction nucleotides: 2. The CDR3 consists of 13 residues. Sequencing was carried out using peripheral blood. The rearrangement joins TRBV5-1 to TRBJ1-2; 8 nucleotides agree with TRBD1. The TCR comes from a man older than 75 with acute or convalescent COVID-19. The DNA for the CDR3 is TGCGCCAGCAGCGAGGGACAGGACTATGGCTACACCTTC. It encodes CASSEGQDYGYTF.